The present T cell receptor (beta chain) was sequenced within a study of CD8+ T cells in alopecia areata. Study-wide background: Patients remained on tofacitinib for 6 to 18 months and then went 6 months without it. Study outcomes and limitations: Tofacitinib significantly decreased scalp clonality and expanded CD8+ clones among top 100. Scalp sample data also include resident alphabeta T cells from normal skin.

Comment on this clone: Its antigen remains unknown.

Following RNA extraction, reverse transcription yielded cDNA that acted as the sequencing template. The method was immunoSEQ multiplex PCR; TCRdb's version includes in-frame clones alone and lacks a portion of them. The sample carries 130,000 or so clones, around 87% recorded once. Stated treatment: oral pan-JAK inhibitor, 5-10 mg twice daily. CD4+ and CD8+ T cells were sorted from PBMCs stained for CD3, CD4 and CD8. This CDR3 has 15 residues. V dropped 5 bases and J dropped 1 base, with 14 bases sitting between them. Germline CDR1 WSHSY, CDR2 SAAADI. This TCR was recovered from a human donor with alopecia areata. The sequenced sample was CD8+ T cells sorted from blood, obtained at week 4, from a patient treated with tofacitinib. The rearrangement links TRBV10-2 to TRBJ2-5; TRBD1 is a possible D gene (6 bases). CDR3 DNA sequence: TGCGCCAGCAGTCCCCGACAGGAGATCCAAGAGACCCAGTACTTC. It codes for CASSPRQEIQETQYF.